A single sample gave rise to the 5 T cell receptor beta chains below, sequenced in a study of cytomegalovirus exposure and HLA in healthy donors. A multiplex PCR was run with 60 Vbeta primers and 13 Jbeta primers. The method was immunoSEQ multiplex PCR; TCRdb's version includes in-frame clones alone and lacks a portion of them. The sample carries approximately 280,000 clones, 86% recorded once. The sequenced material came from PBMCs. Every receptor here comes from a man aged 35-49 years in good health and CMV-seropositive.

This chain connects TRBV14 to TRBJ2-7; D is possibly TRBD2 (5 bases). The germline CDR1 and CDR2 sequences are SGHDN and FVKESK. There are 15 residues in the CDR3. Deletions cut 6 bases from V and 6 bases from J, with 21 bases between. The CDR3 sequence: CASSTLFGGSSEQYF. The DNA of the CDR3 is TGTGCCAGCAGTACCCTTTTTGGAGGTAGCAGCGAGCAGTACTTC.

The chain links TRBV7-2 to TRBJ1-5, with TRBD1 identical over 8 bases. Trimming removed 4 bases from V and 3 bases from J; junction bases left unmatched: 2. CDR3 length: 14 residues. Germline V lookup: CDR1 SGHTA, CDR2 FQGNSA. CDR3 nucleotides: TGTGCCAGCAGCTGGGACAGGTACAATCAGCCCCAGCATTTT. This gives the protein CASSWDRYNQPQHF.

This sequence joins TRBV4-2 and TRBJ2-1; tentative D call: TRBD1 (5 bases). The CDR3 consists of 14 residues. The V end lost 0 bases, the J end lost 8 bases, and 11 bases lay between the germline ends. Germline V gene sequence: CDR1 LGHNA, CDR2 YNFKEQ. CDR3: CASSQDRQSYEQFF. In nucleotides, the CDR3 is TGTGCCAGCAGCCAAGATAGACAGTCCTATGAGCAGTTCTTC.

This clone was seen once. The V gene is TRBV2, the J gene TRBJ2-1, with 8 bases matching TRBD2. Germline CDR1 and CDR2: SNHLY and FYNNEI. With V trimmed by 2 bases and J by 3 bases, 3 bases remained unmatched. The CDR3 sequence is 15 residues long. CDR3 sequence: CASSELTSGYNEQFF. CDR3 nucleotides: TGTGCCAGCAGTGAATTAACTAGCGGCTACAATGAGCAGTTCTTC.

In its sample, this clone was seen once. Here the CDR3 DNA reads TGTGCCAGCAGCTCAAAGCCTCGCTCGGGAGATACGCAGTATTTT. Its translation: CASSSKPRSGDTQYF. The rearrangement uses TRBV5-8 and TRBJ2-3; D call uncertain. CDR1 and CDR2 from the germline V gene are SGHTS and YDEGEE. The CDR3 has 15 amino acids. Trimming shortened V by 3 bases and J by 5 bases, and 16 bases separated the two germline ends.